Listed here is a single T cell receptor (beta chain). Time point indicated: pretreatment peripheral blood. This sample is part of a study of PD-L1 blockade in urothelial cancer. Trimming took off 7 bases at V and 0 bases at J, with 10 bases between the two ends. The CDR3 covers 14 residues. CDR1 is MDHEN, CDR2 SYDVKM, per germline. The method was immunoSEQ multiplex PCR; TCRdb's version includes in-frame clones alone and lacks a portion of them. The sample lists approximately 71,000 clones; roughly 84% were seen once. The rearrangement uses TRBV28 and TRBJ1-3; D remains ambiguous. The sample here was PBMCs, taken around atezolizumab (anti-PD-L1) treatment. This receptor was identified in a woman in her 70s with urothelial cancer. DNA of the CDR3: TGTGCCAGCACATCGAGATTCTCTGGAAACACCATATATTTT. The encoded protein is CASTSRFSGNTIYF.